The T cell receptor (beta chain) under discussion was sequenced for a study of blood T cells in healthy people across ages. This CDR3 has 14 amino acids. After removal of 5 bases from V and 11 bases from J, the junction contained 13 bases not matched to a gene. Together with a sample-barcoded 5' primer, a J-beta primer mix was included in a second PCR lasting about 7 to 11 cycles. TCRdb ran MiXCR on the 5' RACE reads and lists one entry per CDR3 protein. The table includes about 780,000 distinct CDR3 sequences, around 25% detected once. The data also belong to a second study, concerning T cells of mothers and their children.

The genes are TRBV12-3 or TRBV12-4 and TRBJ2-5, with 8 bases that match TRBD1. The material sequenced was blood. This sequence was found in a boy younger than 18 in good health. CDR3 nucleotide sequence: TGTGCCAGCAGTCCCTCCCCGGACAGGGAAGAGCAGTACTTC. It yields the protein CASSPSPDREEQYF.